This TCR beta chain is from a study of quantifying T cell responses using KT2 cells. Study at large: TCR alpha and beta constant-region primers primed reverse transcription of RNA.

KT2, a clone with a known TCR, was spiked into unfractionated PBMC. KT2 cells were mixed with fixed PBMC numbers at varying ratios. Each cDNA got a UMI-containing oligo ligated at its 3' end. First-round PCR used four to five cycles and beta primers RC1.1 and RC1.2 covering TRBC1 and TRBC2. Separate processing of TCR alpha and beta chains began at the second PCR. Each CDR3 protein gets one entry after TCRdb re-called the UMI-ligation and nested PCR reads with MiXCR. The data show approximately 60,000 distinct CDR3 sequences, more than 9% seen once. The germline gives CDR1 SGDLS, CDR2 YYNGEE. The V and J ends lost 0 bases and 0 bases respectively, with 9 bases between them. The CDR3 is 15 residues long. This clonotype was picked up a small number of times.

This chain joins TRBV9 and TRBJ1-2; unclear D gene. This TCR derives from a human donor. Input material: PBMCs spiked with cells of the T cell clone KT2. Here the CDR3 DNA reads TGTGCCAGCAGCGTAGCAGGAGATACTAACTATGGCTACACCTTC. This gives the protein CASSVAGDTNYGYTF.